This TCR beta chain was obtained from a study of T cells in Graves' hyperthyroidism and ophthalmopathy. As for the study in general: At initial diagnosis, before any treatment had begun, peripheral blood was obtained.

Authors of the study amplified TCR beta CDR3 regions from RNA transcripts. TCR CDR3 underwent first-round RT-PCR with the HTBI primer set. TCRdb analysed the multiplex PCR reads with MiXCR anew, one entry per CDR3 protein. Of under 500,000 distinct CDR3 sequences in the sample, around 15% were seen once. The source material was blood. This TCR was sampled from a man aged 50 or older with Graves' ophthalmopathy.

The CDR3 reads CASRKSGNYEQYF. In nucleotides, the CDR3 is TGTGCCAGCAGGAAATCAGGGAACTACGAGCAGTACTTC. The gene calls are TRBV14 and TRBJ2-7; a possible D gene is TRBD1 (5 bases). This CDR3 has 13 residues. Trimming took 6 bases from V and 3 from J, leaving 12 bases between them. Germline CDR1 SGHDN, CDR2 FVKESK.